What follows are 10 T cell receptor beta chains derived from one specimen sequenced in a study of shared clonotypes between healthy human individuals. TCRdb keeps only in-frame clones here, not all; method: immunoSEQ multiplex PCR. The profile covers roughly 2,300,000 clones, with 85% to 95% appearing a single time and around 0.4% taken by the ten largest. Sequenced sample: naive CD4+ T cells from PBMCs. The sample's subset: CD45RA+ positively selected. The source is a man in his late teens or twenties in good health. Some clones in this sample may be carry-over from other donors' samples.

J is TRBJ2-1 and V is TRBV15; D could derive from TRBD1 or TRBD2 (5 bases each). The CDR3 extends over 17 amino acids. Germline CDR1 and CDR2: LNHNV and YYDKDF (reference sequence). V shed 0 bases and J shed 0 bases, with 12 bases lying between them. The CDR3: CATSRDRGVGSYNEQFF. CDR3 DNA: TGTGCCACCAGCAGAGATCGAGGGGTCGGCTCCTACAATGAGCAGTTCTTC. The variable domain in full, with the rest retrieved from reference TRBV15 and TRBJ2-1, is DAMVIQNPRYQVTQFGKPVTLSCSQTLNHNVMYWYQQKSSQAPKLLFHYYDKDFNNEADTPDNFQSRRPNTSFCFLDIRSPGLGDTAMYLCATSRDRGVGSYNEQFFGPGTRLTVL.

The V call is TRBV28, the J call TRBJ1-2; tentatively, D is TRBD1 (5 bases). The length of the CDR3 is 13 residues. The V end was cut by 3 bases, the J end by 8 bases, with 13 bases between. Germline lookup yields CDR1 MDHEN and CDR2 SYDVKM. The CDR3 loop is CASSFTRGGGYTF. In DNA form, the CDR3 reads TGTGCCAGCAGTTTTACTAGGGGAGGAGGCTACACCTTC.

This CDR3 reads CASSLEWGGRNEQFF. CDR3 nucleotides: TGCGCCAGCAGCTTGGAATGGGGCGGTAGGAATGAGCAGTTCTTC. This rearrangement joins TRBV5-1 to TRBJ2-1; tentative D call: TRBD1 (5 bases). The germline V gene has CDR1 SGHRS and CDR2 YFSETQ. The CDR3 is 15 residues long. V was shortened by 0 bases and J by 7 bases, with 14 bases between the two germline ends.

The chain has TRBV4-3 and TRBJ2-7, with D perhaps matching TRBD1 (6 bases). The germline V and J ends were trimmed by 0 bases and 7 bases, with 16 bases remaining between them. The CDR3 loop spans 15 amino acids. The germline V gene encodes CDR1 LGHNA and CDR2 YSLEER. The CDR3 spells CASSQEDNREREQYF. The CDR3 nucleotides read TGCGCCAGCAGCCAAGAGGATAACAGGGAGAGGGAGCAGTACTTC.

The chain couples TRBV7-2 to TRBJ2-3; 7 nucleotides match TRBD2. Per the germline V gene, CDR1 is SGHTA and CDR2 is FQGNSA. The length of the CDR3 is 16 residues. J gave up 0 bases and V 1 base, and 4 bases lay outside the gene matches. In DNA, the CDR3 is TGTGCCAGCAGCTTAGAGCGGGGAATTAGCACAGATACGCAGTATTTT. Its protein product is CASSLERGISTDTQYF.

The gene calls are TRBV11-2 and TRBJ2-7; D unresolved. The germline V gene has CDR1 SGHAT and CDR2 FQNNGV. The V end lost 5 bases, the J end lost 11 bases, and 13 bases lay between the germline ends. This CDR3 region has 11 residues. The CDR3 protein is CASSEYNLEYF. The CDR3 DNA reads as TGTGCCAGCAGCGAGTATAATTTGGAGTACTTC.

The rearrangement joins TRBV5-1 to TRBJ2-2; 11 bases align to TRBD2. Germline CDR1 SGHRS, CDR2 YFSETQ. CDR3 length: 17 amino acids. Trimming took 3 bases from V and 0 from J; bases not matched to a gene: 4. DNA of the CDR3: TGCGCCAGCAGCTGGGGACTAGCGGCCACGAACACCGGGGAGCTGTTTTTT. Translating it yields CASSWGLAATNTGELFF.

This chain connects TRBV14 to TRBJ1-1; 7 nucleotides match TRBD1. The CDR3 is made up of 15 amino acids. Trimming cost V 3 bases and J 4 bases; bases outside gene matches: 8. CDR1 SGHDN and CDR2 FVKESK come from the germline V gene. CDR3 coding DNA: TGTGCCAGCAGCCAGGCAGGGGGAGTTAGCACTGAAGCTTTCTTT. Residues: CASSQAGGVSTEAFF.

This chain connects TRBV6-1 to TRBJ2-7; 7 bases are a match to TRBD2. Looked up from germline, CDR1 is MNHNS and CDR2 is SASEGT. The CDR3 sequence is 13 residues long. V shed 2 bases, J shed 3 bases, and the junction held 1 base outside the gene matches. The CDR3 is CASSETSVYEQYF. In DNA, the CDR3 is TGTGCCAGCAGTGAAACTAGCGTCTACGAGCAGTACTTC.

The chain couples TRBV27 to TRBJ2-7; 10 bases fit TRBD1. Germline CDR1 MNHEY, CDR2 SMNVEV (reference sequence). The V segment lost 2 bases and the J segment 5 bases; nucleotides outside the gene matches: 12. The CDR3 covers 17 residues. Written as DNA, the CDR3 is TGTGCCAGCAGTTTAAACCGCATCCGGGACAGGGGCAACGAGCAGTACTTC. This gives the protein CASSLNRIRDRGNEQYF.